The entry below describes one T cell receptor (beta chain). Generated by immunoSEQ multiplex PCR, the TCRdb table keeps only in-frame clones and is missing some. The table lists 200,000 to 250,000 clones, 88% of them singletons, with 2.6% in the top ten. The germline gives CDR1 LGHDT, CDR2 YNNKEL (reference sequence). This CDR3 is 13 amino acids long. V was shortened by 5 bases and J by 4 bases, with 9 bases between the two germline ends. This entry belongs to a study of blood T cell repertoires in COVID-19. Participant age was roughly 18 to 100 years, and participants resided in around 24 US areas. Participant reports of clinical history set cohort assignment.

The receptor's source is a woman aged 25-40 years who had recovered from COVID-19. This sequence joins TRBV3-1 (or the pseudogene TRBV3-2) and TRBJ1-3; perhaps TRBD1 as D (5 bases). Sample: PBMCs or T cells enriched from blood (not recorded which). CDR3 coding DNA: TGTGCCAGCAGCTTCCAGGGAGGAAACACCATATATTTT. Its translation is CASSFQGGNTIYF.